The 3 T cell receptor beta chains given below trace back to one sample, sequenced in a study of response to subunit inactivated influenza vaccine. MiXCR, run by TCRdb on the RT-PCR reads, gives a single entry per CDR3 protein. The sample contains about 530,000 distinct CDR3 sequences, over 10% of which appear only once. The sample consisted of PBMCs from blood, taken about 40 days after vaccination. Receptors originate from a man aged 50 to 60 who received an inactivated influenza vaccine.

This clonotype has a handful of counts. The gene calls are TRBV25-1 and TRBJ1-2; D gene ambiguous. V lost 3 bases, J lost 3 bases, and 5 bases lay in between. Germline CDR1 MGHDK, CDR2 SYGVNS. The CDR3 is 12 residues long. CDR3 amino acids: CASSEGHYGYTF. The CDR3 DNA follows: TGTGCCAGCAGTGAGGGCCACTATGGCTACACCTTC.

This clonotype was observed a handful of times. The chain uses TRBV5-1 and TRBJ2-7, with D uncertain. CDR3 length equals 14 residues. V shed 0 bases and J shed 4 bases, with 11 bases lying between them. Germline values: CDR1 SGHRS, CDR2 YFSETQ. CDR3 protein: CASSLAAQSYEQYF. CDR3 bases: TGCGCCAGCAGCTTGGCCGCACAGTCATACGAGCAGTACTTC.

The chain employs TRBV3-1 and TRBJ1-1; tentative D call: TRBD1 (5 bases). The CDR3 sequence is 16 residues long. Germline V gene lookup returns CDR1 LGHDT and CDR2 YNNKEL (reference sequence). Trimming left V 1 base short and J 7 bases short, with 19 bases between. The CDR3 DNA reads as TGTGCCAGCAGCCAAGTGTTCTCAGGGAGACCGTATGAAGCTTTCTTT. Encoded protein: CASSQVFSGRPYEAFF.